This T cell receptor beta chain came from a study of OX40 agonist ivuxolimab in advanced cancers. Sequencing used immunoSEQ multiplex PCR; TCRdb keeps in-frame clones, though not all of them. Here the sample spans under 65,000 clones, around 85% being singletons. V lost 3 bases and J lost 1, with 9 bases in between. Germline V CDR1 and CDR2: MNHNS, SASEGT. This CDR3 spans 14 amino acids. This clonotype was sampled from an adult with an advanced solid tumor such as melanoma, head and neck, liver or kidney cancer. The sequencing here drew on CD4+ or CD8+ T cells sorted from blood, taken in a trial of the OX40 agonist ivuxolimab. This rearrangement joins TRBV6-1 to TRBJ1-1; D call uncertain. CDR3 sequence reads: CASSDSGWNTEAFF. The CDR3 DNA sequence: TGTGCCAGCAGTGACTCGGGGTGGAACACTGAAGCTTTCTTT.